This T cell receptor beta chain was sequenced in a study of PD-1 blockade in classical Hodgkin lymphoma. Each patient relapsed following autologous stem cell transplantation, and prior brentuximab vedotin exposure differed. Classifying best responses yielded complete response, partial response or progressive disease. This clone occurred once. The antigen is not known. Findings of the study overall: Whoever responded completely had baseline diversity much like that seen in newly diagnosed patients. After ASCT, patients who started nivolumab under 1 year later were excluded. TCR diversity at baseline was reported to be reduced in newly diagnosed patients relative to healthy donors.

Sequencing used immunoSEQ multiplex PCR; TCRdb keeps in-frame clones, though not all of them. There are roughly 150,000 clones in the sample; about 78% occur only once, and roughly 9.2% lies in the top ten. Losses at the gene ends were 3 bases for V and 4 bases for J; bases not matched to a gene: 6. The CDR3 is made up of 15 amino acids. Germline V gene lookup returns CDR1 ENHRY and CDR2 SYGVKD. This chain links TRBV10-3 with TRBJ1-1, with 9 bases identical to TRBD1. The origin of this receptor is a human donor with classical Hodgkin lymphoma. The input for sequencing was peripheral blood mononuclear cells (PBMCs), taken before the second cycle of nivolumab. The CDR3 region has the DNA TGTGCCATCAGTGACCAAGGACAGGGGATCACTGAAGCTTTCTTT. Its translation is CAISDQGQGITEAFF.